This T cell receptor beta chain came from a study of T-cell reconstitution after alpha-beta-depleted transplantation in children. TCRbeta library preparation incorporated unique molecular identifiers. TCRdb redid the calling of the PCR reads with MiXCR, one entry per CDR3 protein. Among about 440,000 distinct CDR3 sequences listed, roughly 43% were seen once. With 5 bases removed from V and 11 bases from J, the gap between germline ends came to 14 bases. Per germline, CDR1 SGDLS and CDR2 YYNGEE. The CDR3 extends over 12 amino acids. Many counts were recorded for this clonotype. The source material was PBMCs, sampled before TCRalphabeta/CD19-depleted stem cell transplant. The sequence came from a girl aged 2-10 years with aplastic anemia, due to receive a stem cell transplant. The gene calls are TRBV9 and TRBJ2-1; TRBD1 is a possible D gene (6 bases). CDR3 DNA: TGTGCCAGCAGTTCCTACTGGGACAAGCAGTTCTTC. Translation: CASSSYWDKQFF.